A selection of T cell receptor beta chains follows, all from one sample in a study of human T cells and chemical hapten exposure. In TCRdb, the RACE reads were re-called with MiXCR into one record per CDR3 protein. The sample has tens of thousands of distinct CDR3 sequences; about 10% are singletons. The sequenced sample was whole blood, obtained in connection with sensitization to the hapten diphenylcyclopropenone (DPC). These receptors were collected from a woman between 45 and 65 years old with alopecia areata. Some clones in this sample may be carry-over from other donors' samples. CDR3s leave out the opening cysteine and the closing phenylalanine or tryptophan.

v_gene	CDR3aa
TRBV19	ASSIGTSGDTQY
TRBV6-5	ASSSYGVASGDTQY
TRBV19	ASTVAGAPGELF
TRBV29-1	SASVASSYNEQF
TRBV3-1	ASGGYQETQY
TRBV6-6	ASGPTDTQY
TRBV20-1	SASQGLAANTGELF
TRBV6-6	ASSYSGTGRDGYT
TRBV29-1	SAPSASTDTQY
TRBV3-1	ASSQTGPSGGNTIY
TRBV28	ASSPTGRHRYGYT
TRBV7-8	ASSQGPANQPQH
TRBV7-9	ASSLEYWLASDTQY
TRBV28	ASNGRADTQY
TRBV7-2	ASSDLAGDLYEQY
TRBV7-2	ASSLESQTAIQPQH
TRBV12-3/TRBV12-4	ASRDRMNTEAF
TRBV7-8	ASSPGRSAYEQY
TRBV29-1	SGGQSMNTEAF
TRBV14	ASSQDVGGYNEQF
TRBV20-1	SARDRPAAF
TRBV6-4	ASSDSWVGGELF
TRBV28	ASSGPGLKDEQY
TRBV18	ASSRSGGRETQY
TRBV11-2	ASSPLSGRAVNEQF
TRBV5-6	ASSLDVGGGMSGQGQETQY
TRBV25-1	ASNPGGQGHNEQF
TRBV5-4	ASTPWGISTDTQY
TRBV11-2	ASSLVGSGRV
TRBV5-1	ASSLGQGNGYT
TRBV27	ASSPRGRRDEQY